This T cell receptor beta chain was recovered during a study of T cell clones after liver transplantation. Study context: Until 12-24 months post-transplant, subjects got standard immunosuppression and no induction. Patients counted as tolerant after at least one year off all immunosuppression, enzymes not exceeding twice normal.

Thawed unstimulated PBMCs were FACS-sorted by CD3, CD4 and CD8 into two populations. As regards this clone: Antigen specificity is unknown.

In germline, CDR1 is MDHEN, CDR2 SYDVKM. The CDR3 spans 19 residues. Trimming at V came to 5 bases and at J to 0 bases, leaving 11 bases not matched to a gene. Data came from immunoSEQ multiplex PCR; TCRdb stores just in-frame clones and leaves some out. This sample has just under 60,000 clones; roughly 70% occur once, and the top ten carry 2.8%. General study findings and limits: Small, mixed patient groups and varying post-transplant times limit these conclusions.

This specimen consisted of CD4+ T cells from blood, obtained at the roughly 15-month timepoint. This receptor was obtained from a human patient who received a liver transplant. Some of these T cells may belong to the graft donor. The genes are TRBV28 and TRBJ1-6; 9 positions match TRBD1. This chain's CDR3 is CASSPGQGLGSSYNSPLHF. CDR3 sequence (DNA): TGTGCCAGCAGTCCCGGACAGGGGTTGGGGAGCTCCTATAATTCACCCCTCCACTTT.